The next 20 T cell receptor beta chains were all read from a single sample in a study of blood T cell repertoires in COVID-19 (dated by TCRdb to 2020 to 2022). Receptor amplification or capture employed the immunoSEQ multiplex PCR assay. What TCRdb holds here is the immuneACCESS table cut down to in-frame rearrangements. Part of the clones is not present; checked against another copy, under half of the missing clones reflect an unresolved V gene, and the others are unexplained. The sample table shows approximately 200,000 clones, and roughly 87% are seen once. The ten most abundant clones make up approximately 7.3% of the sample. Sequenced sample: PBMCs or T cells enriched from blood (not recorded which). The receptors shown here come from a man aged 30 to 39 in a cohort exposed to, infected with or recovered from COVID-19 (not recorded which).

This clone has a handful of counts. CDR3 amino acids: CASSLSGTKGYEQYF. CDR3 sequence (DNA): TGTGCCAGCTCACTTTCCGGGACTAAGGGTTACGAGCAGTACTTC. The chain is built from TRBV18 and TRBJ2-7; 7 nucleotides agree with TRBD2. V lost 4 bases, J lost 4 bases, and 10 bases stayed unmatched. CDR3 size: 15 residues. Germline loops: CDR1 KGHSH, CDR2 LQKENI.

The rearrangement joins TRBV5-1 to TRBJ1-2; 7 bases fit TRBD1. Losses at the gene ends were 0 bases for V and 2 bases for J; bases not matched to a gene: 13. Per the germline V gene, CDR1 is SGHRS and CDR2 is YFSETQ. The CDR3 runs to 18 residues. This CDR3 reads CASSLGDRAPPLNYGYTF. The DNA for the CDR3 is TGCGCCAGCAGCTTGGGCGACAGGGCGCCCCCATTAAACTATGGCTACACCTTC.

This chain uses TRBV7-6 with TRBJ1-1, with a possible D match to TRBD1 (5 bases). Trimming took 0 bases from V and 0 from J, leaving 5 bases between them. The germline gives CDR1 SGHVS, CDR2 FNYEAQ. The CDR3 loop spans 14 amino acids. CDR3 nucleotides: TGTGCCAGCAGCTTAGCGGGGCTGAACACTGAAGCTTTCTTT. Translation: CASSLAGLNTEAFF.

This clone was seen a single time. The V call is TRBV5-1, the J call TRBJ2-7; 8 bases align to TRBD1. Germline V lookup: CDR1 SGHRS, CDR2 YFSETQ. The CDR3 sequence is 15 residues long. J lost 2 bases, V lost 4 bases, and 8 bases had no gene match. CDR3 region: CASSDRTGITYEQYF. DNA of the CDR3: TGCGCCAGCAGCGATAGGACAGGGATCACCTACGAGCAGTACTTC.

The rearrangement links TRBV10-1 to TRBJ2-1; the D gene is possibly TRBD1 (5 bases). The V gene lost 0 bases and the J gene lost 6 bases, with 12 bases spanning the gap. The CDR3 sequence is 15 residues long. Germline loops: CDR1 WNHNN, CDR2 SYGVQD (reference sequence). The CDR3 DNA follows: TGCGCCAGCAGTGAGTCGGGGCGGTCCCCCAATGAGCAGTTCTTC. It translates to CASSESGRSPNEQFF.

The chain combines TRBV11-2 with TRBJ1-4; D unresolved. V was trimmed by 5 bases and J by 7 bases, leaving 14 bases between them. The CDR3 is 14 residues long. From germline, CDR1 is SGHAT and CDR2 FQNNGV. The CDR3: CASSPIREVEKLFF. The CDR3 nucleotides are TGTGCCAGCAGCCCGATAAGGGAGGTTGAAAAACTGTTTTTT.

V is TRBV11-2 and J is TRBJ1-1; D is possibly TRBD1 (5 bases). This CDR3 contains 16 residues. Germline CDR1 reads SGHAT; CDR2 reads FQNNGV. Trimming stripped 1 base from V and 1 base from J, with 13 bases between. The CDR3 loop reads CASSLVWGRKNTEAFF. As DNA, the CDR3 is TGTGCCAGCAGCTTAGTATGGGGCAGAAAGAACACTGAAGCTTTCTTT.

This clone occurred once. V usage is TRBV27 and J usage is TRBJ1-1; D is ambiguous. Trimming stripped 1 base from V and 4 bases from J, with 16 bases between. The CDR3 contains 16 residues. Germline V CDR1 and CDR2: MNHEY, SMNVEV (reference sequence). The CDR3 nucleotides read TGTGCCAGCAGTTTATACCGAACCCGCGGGGTCACTGAAGCTTTCTTT. Translation gives CASSLYRTRGVTEAFF.

This chain links TRBV3-1 (or the pseudogene TRBV3-2) with TRBJ1-2; 8 nucleotides line up with TRBD1. Trimming took 1 base from V and 4 from J; bases not matched to a gene: 8. The CDR3 spans 16 residues. CDR1 LGHDT and CDR2 YNNKEL come from the germline V gene (reference sequence). DNA for the CDR3: TGTGCCAGCAGCCAAGCTCAGGGGGCCCTTCTCTATGGCTACACCTTC. It codes for CASSQAQGALLYGYTF.

The chain links TRBV12-3 or TRBV12-4 to TRBJ2-3, with D uncertain. The V and J ends lost 1 base and 4 bases respectively, with 6 bases between them. CDR3 size: 13 residues. DNA of the CDR3: TGTGCCAGCAGTTTAGAAGAGGCAGATACGCAGTATTTT. Its translation is CASSLEEADTQYF.

The chain combines TRBV21-1 with TRBJ1-2. TRBV21-1 is an annotated pseudogene. The CDR3 length is 14 residues. CDR3 sequence reads: CASSKVRRSYGYTF. CDR3 coding DNA: TGTGCCAGCAGCAAAGTAAGGCGGAGCTATGGCTACACCTTC.

The chain uses TRBV28 and TRBJ2-7; TRBD2 is a possible D gene (5 bases). Deletions cut 4 bases from V and 3 bases from J, with 22 bases between. The CDR3 totals 17 residues. CDR1 MDHEN and CDR2 SYDVKM come from the germline V gene. CDR3 DNA sequence: TGTGCCAGCAGTTCCACTCGCGGAGGCGAAGATAGCTACGAGCAGTACTTC. Its protein product is CASSSTRGGEDSYEQYF.

The chain couples TRBV20-1 to TRBJ1-6, with D perhaps matching TRBD1 (5 bases). The CDR3 loop spans 18 amino acids. Trimming cost V 3 bases and J 0 bases, with 18 bases left between them. Germline CDR1 and CDR2: DFQATT and SNEGSKA (reference sequence). The CDR3 is CSASDPGGGSSYNSPLHF. The CDR3 nucleotides are TGCAGTGCTAGTGACCCCGGGGGGGGAAGCTCCTATAATTCACCCCTCCACTTT.

V usage is TRBV4-1 and J usage is TRBJ2-7, with 10 bases lining up with TRBD2. Germline trimming cut 3 bases from V and 0 bases from J; bases unmatched to any gene: 5. Germline V gives CDR1 MGHRA, CDR2 YSYEKL. The CDR3 sequence is 16 residues long. The CDR3 DNA is TGCGCCAGCAGCCATAGTACTAGCGGGGACTCCTACGAGCAGTACTTC. This sequence encodes CASSHSTSGDSYEQYF.

This clone has a handful of counts. The V gene is TRBV5-1, the J gene TRBJ1-1; 7 positions agree with TRBD1. After removal of 4 bases from V and 0 bases from J, the junction contained 0 bases not matched to a gene. The germline CDR1 and CDR2 sequences are SGHRS and YFSETQ. The CDR3 has 13 amino acids. CDR3 nucleotides: TGCGCCAGCAGCGGGACAGTGAACACTGAAGCTTTCTTT. Its protein product is CASSGTVNTEAFF.

This clone was seen ten or more times. J is TRBJ1-3 and V is TRBV3-1 (or the pseudogene TRBV3-2); 7 bases match TRBD1. Per germline, CDR1 LGHDT and CDR2 YNNKEL (reference sequence). V dropped 0 bases and J dropped 4; count of bases not matched to a gene: 9. CDR3 length: 17 amino acids. This CDR3 reads CASSQELTGARGNTIYF. The CDR3 DNA reads TGTGCCAGCAGCCAAGAACTTACAGGGGCGAGAGGAAACACCATATATTTT.

Concerning this clone: Germline and junction disagree at one end, which may indicate a read error. The V gene is TRBV7-7, the J gene TRBJ2-2, with 7 positions matching TRBD2. The germline V gene encodes CDR1 SSHAT and CDR2 FNYEAQ (reference sequence). This CDR3 region has 15 residues. The CDR3 region is CASSLIPGGTGELFF. The CDR3 bases are TGTGCTAGCAGCCTAATTCCGGGGGGCACCGGGGAGCTGTTTTTT. Supplemented by reference TRBV7-7 and TRBJ2-2, the full variable domain reads GAGVSQSPRYKVTKRGQDVTLRCDPISSHATLYWYQQALGQGPEFLTYFNYEAQPDKSGLPSDRFSAERPEGSISTLTIQRTEQRDSAMYRCASSLIPGGTGELFFGEGSRLTVL.

The rearrangement uses TRBV19 and TRBJ2-7, with 7 bases that match TRBD1. The CDR3 covers 14 residues. J lost 2 bases, V lost 0 bases, and 1 base had no gene match. Germline V gene lookup returns CDR1 LNHDA and CDR2 SQIVND (reference sequence). The DNA for the CDR3 is TGTGCCAGTAGTATAGAAGGGGGCCCCTACGAGCAGTACTTC. As protein: CASSIEGGPYEQYF.

This chain connects TRBV5-6 to TRBJ1-4; the match to TRBD1 covers 9 bases. CDR3 length equals 14 residues. CDR1 is SGHDT and CDR2 is YYEEEE in the germline V gene. The junction had 9 bases not matched to a gene; V was cut back by 2 bases and J by 13 bases. CDR3 nucleotide sequence: TGTGCCAGCAGCTTACCGGGACAGGGCGCGGGACTGTTTTTT. It encodes CASSLPGQGAGLFF. The full variable domain, its missing parts supplied by reference TRBV5-6 and TRBJ1-4, is DAGVTQSPTHLIKTRGQQVTLRCSPKSGHDTVSWYQQALGQGPQFIFQYYEEEERQRGNFPDRFSGHQFPNYSSELNVNALLLGDSALYLCASSLPGQGAGLFFGSGTQLSVL.

The genes are TRBV2 and TRBJ1-2, with D maybe TRBD1 (6 bases). Germline CDR1 reads SNHLY; CDR2 reads FYNNEI. V lost 7 bases and J 7 bases, leaving 13 bases between the germline ends. The CDR3 is 12 amino acids. The CDR3: CASNRVLSGYTF. The CDR3 region has the DNA TGTGCCAGCAACAGGGTTTTGTCTGGCTACACCTTC.